This T cell receptor beta chain was documented in a study of blood T cell repertoires in COVID-19. Overall study: Sites across the United States, Italy and Spain contributed samples from acute and convalescent COVID-19.

From germline, CDR1 is WSHSY and CDR2 SAAADI. V lost 3 bases to trimming and J lost 3 bases; unmatched junction nucleotides: 3. The CDR3 totals 14 residues. Only in-frame clones appear in the TCRdb table, and some are missing; sequencing was by immunoSEQ multiplex PCR. In the table there are some 77,000 clones, roughly 80% of which are singletons. V gene TRBV10-2 combines with J gene TRBJ2-7; 9 bases are a match to TRBD1. The specimen sequenced was peripheral blood. The receptor comes from a man between 65 and 85 years old with acute or convalescent COVID-19. The DNA for the CDR3 is TGCGCCAGCAGTGAAACAGGGGGCCTCTACGAGCAGTACTTC. Amino acids: CASSETGGLYEQYF.